Listed below are T cell receptor beta chains from one sample, sequenced in a study of response to subunit inactivated influenza vaccine. TCRdb analysed the RT-PCR reads with MiXCR anew, one entry per CDR3 protein. The table has fewer than 400,000 distinct CDR3 sequences, around a fifth seen once; the top ten hold 9.5% to 13%. Sequenced material: PBMCs from blood, taken 21 months after vaccination. These receptors originate from a man in his fifties or sixties who received an inactivated influenza vaccine. CDR3s include the opening cysteine and the closing phenylalanine or tryptophan. A D gene is named only where the DNA matches it firmly. Where a row states a size, it is once, few, many or the class of an expanded clone; other rows omit it.

>TRBJ2-5|TRBV6-1|-|-
CASRPSVQETQYF
TGTGCCAGCAGGCCCTCAGTCCAAGAGACCCAGTACTTC
>TRBJ2-1|TRBV12-3/TRBV12-4|-|-
CASTHNEQFF
TGTGCCAGCACCCACAATGAGCAGTTCTTC
>TRBJ1-1|TRBV5-1|TRBD1|few
CASSYRTGRNTEAFF
TGCGCCAGCAGCTACCGGACAGGGCGGAACACTGAAGCTTTCTTT
>TRBJ1-1|TRBV12-3/TRBV12-4|TRBD1|few
CASSSNRGQGEAFF
TGTGCCAGCAGTTCAAACAGGGGGCAGGGTGAAGCTTTCTTT
>TRBJ2-7|TRBV6-5|TRBD1|-
CASSYALDRRSEQYF
TGTGCCAGCAGTTATGCCCTGGACAGGCGTTCGGAGCAGTACTTC
>TRBJ1-2|TRBV2|-|many
CASSESKDSLYNYGYTF
TGTGCCAGCAGTGAATCGAAAGACAGTTTATATAACTATGGCTACACCTTC
>TRBJ2-2|TRBV5-1|-|-
CASSVTTNTGELFF
TGCGCCAGCAGCGTGACTACGAACACCGGGGAGCTGTTTTTT
>TRBJ1-1|TRBV28|-|few
CASKWGGGTEAFF
TGTGCCAGCAAGTGGGGAGGGGGCACTGAAGCTTTCTTT
>TRBJ2-2|TRBV11-2|-|-
CASSLDFLGELFF
TGTGCCAGCAGCCTAGACTTTCTTGGGGAGCTGTTTTTT
>TRBJ1-2|TRBV24-1|-|many
CATRSVSGGYTF
TGTGCCACCCGGTCGGTTTCGGGTGGCTACACCTTC
>TRBJ1-2|TRBV30|-|-
CAWTRSGAYGYTF
TGTGCCTGGACAAGGAGCGGGGCCTATGGCTACACCTTC
>TRBJ1-1|TRBV6-2/TRBV6-3|-|-
CASSYFGDTEAFF
TGTGCCAGCAGTTACTTCGGGGACACTGAAGCTTTCTTT
>TRBJ2-2|TRBV19|TRBD1|-
CASNDRGNTGELFF
TGTGCCAGTAACGACAGGGGAAACACCGGGGAGCTGTTTTTT
>TRBJ1-2|TRBV29-1|-|-
CSVGDTRTYGYTF
TGCAGCGTGGGGGACACCCGGACCTATGGCTACACCTTC
>TRBJ1-3|TRBV24-1|TRBD1|few
CATSETGTGLFGNTIYF
TGTGCCACCAGTGAAACCGGGACAGGGCTGTTTGGAAACACCATATATTTT
>TRBJ2-5|TRBV15|-|-
CATSREKAAVTAQYF
TGTGCCACCAGCAGAGAAAAGGCCGCAGTTACGGCCCAGTACTTC
>TRBJ2-3|TRBV12-3/TRBV12-4|TRBD1|few
CASTPGQHTDTQYF
TGTGCCAGCACCCCGGGACAGCACACAGATACGCAGTATTTT
>TRBJ2-1|TRBV12-3/TRBV12-4|-|few
CASSLRRRDNEQFF
TGTGCCAGCAGTTTACGTCGCAGGGACAATGAGCAGTTCTTC
>TRBJ1-6|TRBV12-3/TRBV12-4|-|many
CASTPTFNSPLHF
TGTGCCAGCACACCGACCTTTAATTCACCCCTCCACTTT
>TRBJ2-2|TRBV11-3|-|-
CASSLLTNTGELFF
TGTGCCAGCAGCTTACTGACCAACACCGGGGAGCTGTTTTTT
>TRBJ2-7|TRBV14|TRBD1|-
CASSGQGAVYEQYF
TGTGCCAGCAGCGGGCAGGGGGCAGTCTACGAGCAGTACTTC
>TRBJ1-5|TRBV3-1|-|many
CASSQGSGNQPQHF
TGTGCCAGCAGCCAGGGGTCAGGCAATCAGCCCCAGCATTTT
>TRBJ2-3|TRBV4-3|TRBD2|-
CASSQVGLEGDTQYF
TGCGCCAGCAGCCAAGTGGGACTAGAGGGAGATACGCAGTATTTT
>TRBJ1-5|TRBV27|-|few
CASRWVQPQHF
TGTGCCAGCCGGTGGGTTCAGCCCCAGCATTTT
>TRBJ2-7|TRBV5-1|-|few
CASAGHLTYEQYF
TGCGCCAGCGCGGGACACCTGACCTACGAGCAGTACTTC
>TRBJ2-7|TRBV20-1|-|-
CSARDRGDTTGGLYEQYF
TGCAGTGCTAGAGACCGGGGGGATACGACAGGCGGACTCTACGAGCAGTACTTC
>TRBJ1-2|TRBV10-3|-|-
CAISELQGGVGYGYTF
TGTGCCATCAGTGAACTACAGGGAGGAGTGGGCTATGGCTACACCTTC
>TRBJ2-5|TRBV4-2|-|few
CASSRNAGTSYQETQYF
TGTGCCAGCAGCCGGAACGCAGGGACAAGTTACCAAGAGACCCAGTACTTC
>TRBJ1-5|TRBV28|-|few
CASSEQYSNQPQHF
TGTGCCAGCAGTGAACAGTATAGCAATCAGCCCCAGCATTTT
>TRBJ1-1|TRBV20-1|-|-
CSARVRVPHTEAFF
TGCAGTGCTAGAGTCAGGGTGCCCCACACTGAAGCTTTCTTT
>TRBJ2-7|TRBV20-1|TRBD2|few
CSAFGPGTSLEQYF
TGCAGTGCTTTTGGACCTGGGACTAGTCTTGAGCAGTACTTC
>TRBJ2-1|TRBV20-1|-|-
CSAWVWGSYNEQFF
TGCAGTGCTTGGGTTTGGGGGTCCTACAATGAGCAGTTCTTC
>TRBJ2-3|TRBV20-1|TRBD1|few
CSARAITGVGDTQYF
TGCAGTGCTAGAGCCATAACAGGGGTTGGGGATACGCAGTATTTT
>TRBJ1-1|TRBV5-5|TRBD1|few
CASMGQARTEAFF
TGTGCCAGCATGGGACAGGCGAGAACTGAAGCTTTCTTT
>TRBJ1-2|TRBV4-1|-|-
CASSQEVAGTNYGYTF
TGCGCCAGCAGCCAAGAAGTGGCAGGTACTAACTATGGCTACACCTTC
>TRBJ1-1|TRBV20-1|-|few
CSARTWGNTEAFF
TGCAGTGCTAGGACCTGGGGGAACACTGAAGCTTTCTTT
>TRBJ1-2|TRBV6-2/TRBV6-3|-|-
CASSPSAYGYTF
TGTGCCAGCAGCCCGTCAGCGTATGGCTACACCTTC
>TRBJ2-1|TRBV20-1|-|many
CSAHHPYNEQFF
TGCAGTGCCCATCACCCCTACAATGAGCAGTTCTTC
>TRBJ2-3|TRBV5-5|TRBD2|-
CASSRTSGTVDTQYF
TGTGCCAGCAGCAGGACTAGCGGGACGGTAGATACGCAGTATTTT
>TRBJ1-1|TRBV4-3|-|many
CASSRWGGAGTEAFF
TGCGCCAGCAGCCGATGGGGGGGCGCAGGCACTGAAGCTTTCTTT
>TRBJ1-2|TRBV7-2|TRBD1|many
CASSLAGTGVNYGYTF
TGTGCCAGCAGCTTGGCCGGGACAGGGGTCAACTATGGCTACACCTTC
>TRBJ1-5|TRBV18|TRBD1|few
CASSRTGSGFQPQHF
TGTGCCAGCTCACGGACAGGGAGTGGATTTCAGCCCCAGCATTTT
>TRBJ2-1|TRBV20-1|TRBD2|few
CSAAGGGLGYNEQFF
TGCAGTGCGGCGGGAGGGGGGCTAGGCTACAATGAGCAGTTCTTC
>TRBJ2-1|TRBV7-3|TRBD2|-
CASSTSSGNHNEQFF
TGTGCCAGCAGCACCTCTAGCGGAAATCACAATGAGCAGTTCTTC
>TRBJ2-6|TRBV6-5|-|many
CASSYSYAGAYSGANVLTF
TGTGCCAGCAGTTACTCTTACGCGGGGGCCTACTCTGGGGCCAACGTCCTGACTTTC
>TRBJ2-2|TRBV29-1|-|-
CSVNFKNTGELFF
TGCAGCGTTAATTTCAAGAACACCGGGGAGCTGTTTTTT
>TRBJ2-7|TRBV2|-|-
CASSEGGHFYEQYF
TGTGCCAGCAGTGAAGGTGGACACTTCTACGAGCAGTACTTC
>TRBJ2-3|TRBV7-6|TRBD2|few
CASSSKAGDADTQYF
TGTGCCAGCAGCTCGAAAGCGGGAGATGCAGATACGCAGTATTTT
>TRBJ2-7|TRBV7-9|-|-
CASSLSGTSYEQYF
TGTGCCAGCAGCCTTAGCGGAACCTCCTACGAGCAGTACTTC
>TRBJ1-1|TRBV6-1|-|few
CASSQDGGTEAFF
TGTGCCAGCTCCCAGGACGGGGGAACTGAAGCTTTCTTT
>TRBJ1-1|TRBV19|-|few
CATRRGYEAFF
TGTGCCACTAGGCGGGGATATGAAGCTTTCTTT
>TRBJ2-2|TRBV4-3|-|few
CASAGDTGELFF
TGCGCCAGCGCAGGAGACACCGGGGAGCTGTTTTTT
>TRBJ1-2|TRBV29-1|-|-
CSVLNRVNYGYTF
TGCAGCGTCTTAAACAGGGTTAACTATGGCTACACCTTC
>TRBJ2-5|TRBV3-1|-|few
CASSPGTTQETQYF
TGTGCCAGCAGCCCGGGGACAACACAAGAGACCCAGTACTTC
>TRBJ1-2|TRBV12-3/TRBV12-4|-|-
CASSPRTSPGYTF
TGTGCCAGCAGCCCCAGGACCTCGCCCGGCTACACCTTC
>TRBJ2-7|TRBV27|-|-
CASSPILGTYEQYF
TGTGCCAGCAGTCCGATCCTTGGAACCTACGAGCAGTACTTC
>TRBJ1-5|TRBV19|-|many
CASSKEVGSPDSNQPQHF
TGTGCCAGTAGTAAGGAAGTCGGGAGCCCGGATAGCAATCAGCCCCAGCATTTT
>TRBJ2-3|TRBV20-1|TRBD2|-
CSSAPRGLAGGLIDTQYF
TGCAGCTCAGCCCCGAGGGGACTAGCGGGAGGTTTGATAGATACGCAGTATTTT
>TRBJ2-5|TRBV5-6|TRBD1|few
CASSFRDSQETQYF
TGTGCCAGCAGCTTCCGGGACAGCCAAGAGACCCAGTACTTC